This entry lists 5 T cell receptor beta chains sequenced from one sample in a study of T cells after posttransplantation cyclophosphamide. Profiling relied on immunoSEQ multiplex PCR, and the TCRdb table lists in-frame clones only, not all of them. The table lists tens of thousands of clones, around 91% of them singletons. Busulfan-fludarabine conditioning, marrow transplant, and cyclophosphamide on days +3 and +4 were administered. The source was PBMCs, collected about 62 days after allogeneic stem cell transplant with posttransplant cyclophosphamide. These receptors all stem from a male patient aged 55 to 69 who received an allogeneic stem cell transplant from a related donor and was CMV-positive. The graft donor may have given rise to some T cells.

V gene TRBV5-1 combines with J gene TRBJ2-6; D gene ambiguous. There are 15 residues in the CDR3. V lost 0 bases and J 0 bases, leaving 4 bases between the germline ends. Germline assignment: CDR1 SGHRS and CDR2 YFSETQ. This CDR3 is CASSLGGSGANVLTF. The CDR3 DNA sequence: TGCGCCAGCAGCTTGGGCGGCTCTGGGGCCAACGTCCTGACTTTC.

This sequence joins TRBV11-2 and TRBJ1-1, with D perhaps TRBD1 (6 bases). Germline V gene sequence: CDR1 SGHAT, CDR2 FQNNGV. This CDR3 is 15 amino acids long. With 5 bases removed from V and 3 bases from J, the gap between germline ends came to 16 bases. This chain's CDR3 is CASSPWQGSHTEAFF. CDR3 DNA sequence: TGTGCCAGCAGCCCGTGGCAGGGGAGTCACACTGAAGCTTTCTTT.

V gene TRBV14 combines with J gene TRBJ2-1; 11 positions agree with TRBD1. The CDR3 is 17 amino acids. The V segment lost 4 bases and the J segment 7 bases; nucleotides outside the gene matches: 12. Germline V lookup: CDR1 SGHDN, CDR2 FVKESK. The CDR3 DNA sequence: TGTGCCAGCAGCCCCTATCCGGGACAGGGGGGACAGAATGAGCAGTTCTTC. It codes for CASSPYPGQGGQNEQFF.

This chain joins TRBV9 and TRBJ2-3; 7 bases agree with TRBD2. J was trimmed by 1 base and V by 0 bases; bases with no gene match: 8. This CDR3 is built from 17 residues. Germline CDR1 is SGDLS and CDR2 is YYNGEE. In nucleotides, the CDR3 is TGTGCCAGCAGCGTAGCCCCCTCCCGGGGGGGCACAGATACGCAGTATTTT. It encodes CASSVAPSRGGTDTQYF.

This chain's CDR3 is CASSFGSSPLHF. The CDR3 DNA reads TGTGCCAGCAGTTTCGGTAGTTCACCCCTCCACTTT. The rearrangement uses TRBV27 and TRBJ1-6; D ambiguous. The V and J ends lost 3 bases and 9 bases respectively, with 6 bases between them. Germline CDR1 reads MNHEY; CDR2 reads SMNVEV (reference sequence). There are 12 residues in the CDR3.